This TCR beta chain was sequenced in a study of beta chain features in type 1 diabetes. From germline, CDR1 is GTSNPN and CDR2 SVGIG (reference sequence). The CDR3 has 12 residues. V gave up 0 bases and J gave up 8 bases, with 10 bases separating them. What was sequenced were expressed TCRB transcripts, since all of the isolated RNA had been reverse transcribed. Method: immunoSEQ multiplex PCR; TCRdb's copy keeps in-frame clones and lacks some. The sample includes 130,000 to 150,000 clones, about 44% of them seen just once. The purity of all sorted populations exceeded 98%. Sequenced material: Tregs from blood. The sequence was collected from a young man in good health. This chain uses TRBV30 with TRBJ1-2, with a possible D match to TRBD1 (5 bases). CDR3 amino acids: CAWSVRGWGYTF. As DNA, the CDR3 is TGTGCCTGGAGTGTACGGGGGTGGGGCTACACCTTC.